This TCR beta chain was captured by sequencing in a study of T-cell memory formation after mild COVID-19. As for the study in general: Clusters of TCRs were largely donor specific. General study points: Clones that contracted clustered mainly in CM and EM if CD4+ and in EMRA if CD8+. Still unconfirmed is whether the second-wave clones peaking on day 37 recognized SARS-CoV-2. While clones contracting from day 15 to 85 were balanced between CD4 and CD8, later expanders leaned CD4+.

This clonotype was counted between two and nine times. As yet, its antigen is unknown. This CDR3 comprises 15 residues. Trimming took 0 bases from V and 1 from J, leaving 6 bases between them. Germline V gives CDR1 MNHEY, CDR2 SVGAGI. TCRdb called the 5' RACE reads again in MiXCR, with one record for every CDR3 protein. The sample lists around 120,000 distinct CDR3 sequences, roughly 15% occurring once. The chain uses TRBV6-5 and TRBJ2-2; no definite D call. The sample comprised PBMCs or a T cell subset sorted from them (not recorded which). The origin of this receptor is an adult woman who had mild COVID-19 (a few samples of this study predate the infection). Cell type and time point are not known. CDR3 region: CASSYSSGNTGELFF. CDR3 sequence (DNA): TGTGCCAGCAGTTACTCATCAGGGAACACCGGGGAGCTGTTTTTT.